This TCR beta chain appears in the sequencing data of a study of radiotherapy plus CTLA-4 blockade in lung cancer (dated by TCRdb to between 2017 and 2018). General notes on the study: Among the enrolled patients, roughly 17% had an objective response, and about 31% reached disease control. What the study reported, not specific to this receptor: Early dynamic changes in blood T cell clones, together with increased serum interferon-beta after radiation, were reported as the strongest predictors of response. After treatment with radiotherapy and ipilimumab, TCR clones that originated in tumors expanded in peripheral blood.

The method was the immunoSEQ multiplex PCR assay. TCRdb provides this immuneACCESS table in a form limited to in-frame rearrangements. Some clones are lacking; in checked studies, under half of them reflect an unresolved V gene, and why the rest are absent is not known. The sample profile shows around 80,000 clones; 75% to 90% of them were found once. The top ten hold 0.82% of the sample. In this study, focal radiation therapy paired with CTLA-4 blockade (ipilimumab) was tested in patients who had chemo-refractory metastatic non-small-cell lung cancer. To note about this clone: This clone's antigen is unknown. Within one base of it there is no much larger clone, and no base qualities were kept.

Sequences ENHRY (CDR1) and SYGVKD (CDR2) are obtained from the germline V gene. From the cysteine up to the phenylalanine, the CDR3 has a length of 13 residues. The kept DNA is CDR3 alone, 39 bases in frame from the first base. The junction carries 8 bases between V and J, which are trimmed by 2 bases and 4 bases respectively. This clonotype was sampled from a human donor with non-small cell lung cancer who had stable disease on radiotherapy plus ipilimumab. This receptor chain uses TRBV10-3 and TRBJ1-1; too little of a D gene remains to name it. The material was peripheral blood, obtained from a patient treated with radiotherapy plus ipilimumab. The CDR3 here reads CAISEATATEAFF. In nucleotide form, the sequence is TGTGCCATCAGTGAGGCGACGGCCACTGAAGCTTTCTTT.